The 31 T cell receptor beta chains given below trace back to one sample, sequenced in a study of technical replicates of blood from a few donors. This table comes from immunoSEQ multiplex PCR, and its TCRdb copy is limited to in-frame clones, with some not included. The table records 75,000 to 90,000 clones, over 90% of them present only once. Sequencing was done on a sample of T cells isolated from PBMCs. The receptors were gathered from a human donor in good health.

This rearrangement joins TRBV12-5 to TRBJ1-1; D possibly corresponds to TRBD1 (6 bases). Germline assignment: CDR1 LGHNT and CDR2 FRNRAP. Trimming shortened V by 3 bases and J by 8 bases, and 10 bases separated the two germline ends. The length of the CDR3 is 12 residues. The CDR3 sequence: CASGFRDKEAFF. The CDR3 nucleotides read TGTGCTAGTGGTTTCCGGGACAAAGAAGCTTTCTTT.

This clone came up once. V and J are TRBV5-6 and TRBJ2-3, with D possibly matching TRBD1 (6 bases). V lost 4 bases and J lost 3, with 15 bases in between. The V gene's germline CDR1 is SGHDT and CDR2 YYEEEE. CDR3 length equals 15 residues. CDR3 bases: TGTGCCAGCAGCGTACCGGGACACCTAACAGATACGCAGTATTTT. Translated: CASSVPGHLTDTQYF. Combining the CDR3 with reference TRBV5-6 and TRBJ2-3 gives the whole variable domain DAGVTQSPTHLIKTRGQQVTLRCSPKSGHDTVSWYQQALGQGPQFIFQYYEEEERQRGNFPDRFSGHQFPNYSSELNVNALLLGDSALYLCASSVPGHLTDTQYFGPGTRLTVL.

CDR3 sequence reads: CASSQDWGVYEQYF. CDR3 DNA sequence: TGCGCCAGCAGCCAAGATTGGGGGGTGTACGAGCAGTACTTC. The rearrangement links TRBV4-1 to TRBJ2-7, with D possibly matching TRBD2 (6 bases). CDR3 length: 14 amino acids. CDR1 is MGHRA and CDR2 is YSYEKL in the germline V gene. Deletions cut 0 bases from V and 4 bases from J, with 10 bases between.

The chain is built from TRBV27 and TRBJ2-7; tentative D call: TRBD2 (7 bases). Germline CDR1 MNHEY, CDR2 SMNVEV (reference sequence). Trimming cost V 3 bases and J 3 bases, with 12 bases left between them. The CDR3 has 14 amino acids. CDR3: CASSLEGEGYEQYF. CDR3 nucleotides: TGTGCCAGCAGTTTGGAGGGGGAGGGCTACGAGCAGTACTTC.

The rearrangement joins TRBV10-3 to TRBJ1-1; D perhaps matches TRBD1 (6 bases). The CDR3 has 13 residues. Germline CDR1 ENHRY, CDR2 SYGVKD. V was cut by 7 bases and J by 10 bases, with 19 bases left in between. The chain's CDR3 is CAIKGEIRGRAFF. The DNA of the CDR3 is TGTGCCATCAAGGGGGAGATAAGGGGAAGAGCTTTCTTT.

The chain links TRBV2 to TRBJ2-1, with D unclear. V was trimmed by 6 bases and J by 7 bases, leaving 13 bases between them. CDR3 length: 13 amino acids. The germline V gene encodes CDR1 SNHLY and CDR2 FYNNEI. This chain's CDR3 is CASSRLVWNEQFF. The CDR3 DNA is TGTGCCAGCAGCAGACTTGTGTGGAATGAGCAGTTCTTC.

This clone was detected once. CDR3 in amino acids: CASSLAPRQDTQYF. CDR3 bases: TGTGCCAGCAGCTTAGCCCCCAGACAGGATACGCAGTATTTT. The chain joins TRBV7-2 to TRBJ2-3, with D possibly matching TRBD1 (5 bases). The CDR3 spans 14 residues. V was shortened by 0 bases and J by 6 bases, with 10 bases between the two germline ends. CDR1 is SGHTA and CDR2 is FQGNSA in the germline V gene.

This chain links TRBV7-3 with TRBJ2-2; D might be TRBD1 (7 bases). Germline-derived CDR1 and CDR2 are SGHTA and FQGTGA. CDR3 length equals 16 residues. Trimming removed 2 bases at V and 4 bases at J, with 14 bases between. The CDR3 region has the DNA TGTGCCAGCAGCTTACAGCAGGGGGGCCCCACCGGGGAGCTGTTTTTT. Amino acid sequence: CASSLQQGGPTGELFF.

V gene TRBV19 combines with J gene TRBJ2-1; 9 bases line up with TRBD1. The junction had 4 bases not matched to a gene; V was cut back by 5 bases and J by 8 bases. The CDR3 length is 13 residues. The germline V gene encodes CDR1 LNHDA and CDR2 SQIVND (reference sequence). The CDR3 DNA is TGTGCCAGTAGTGTGACAGGGGGGGATGAGCAGTTCTTC. Translated, it gives CASSVTGGDEQFF.

The chain carries TRBV25-1 and TRBJ2-7; D is uncertain. Trimming shortened V by 4 bases and J by 7 bases, and 8 bases separated the two germline ends. The CDR3 is 11 residues long. Germline-derived CDR1 and CDR2 are MGHDK and SYGVNS. Here the CDR3 DNA reads TGTGCCAGCAGTGGCTCCCGGGAGCAGTACTTC. Translating it yields CASSGSREQYF.

The J gene is TRBJ2-7, the V gene TRBV29-1, with TRBD1 as a possible D gene (5 bases). The CDR3 spans 15 residues. Germline V gene lookup returns CDR1 SQVTM and CDR2 ANQGSEA. Trimming pared 1 base from V and 2 bases from J, leaving 15 bases between. The DNA of the CDR3 is TGCAGCGTTGAAGGGGGCAGGACGGCCACCTACGAGCAGTACTTC. It specifies CSVEGGRTATYEQYF.

This clone appeared a single time. The rearrangement links TRBV10-3 to TRBJ2-5; the match to TRBD2 covers 8 bases. V dropped 5 bases and J dropped 1; count of bases not matched to a gene: 0. The CDR3 spans 13 residues. Looked up from germline, CDR1 is ENHRY and CDR2 is SYGVKD. CDR3 protein: CAISSGGQETQYF. The CDR3 DNA is TGTGCCATCAGTAGCGGGGGCCAAGAGACCCAGTACTTC.

This clone appeared once. The genes are TRBV5-1 and TRBJ1-3; D call uncertain. Germline CDR1 is SGHRS and CDR2 is YFSETQ. The V gene lost 6 bases and the J gene lost 6 bases, with 7 bases spanning the gap. The CDR3 sequence is 11 residues long. The CDR3: CASTSSNTIYF. As DNA, the CDR3 is TGCGCCAGCACCTCCTCAAACACCATATATTTT.

The rearrangement links TRBV19 to TRBJ2-7, with 7 positions matching TRBD1. The V gene end was trimmed by 4 bases and the J gene end by 6 bases; junction bases not matched to a gene: 6. The length of the CDR3 is 13 residues. CDR1 LNHDA and CDR2 SQIVND come from the germline V gene (reference sequence). The CDR3 spells CASSRQGNGEQYF. In DNA form, the CDR3 reads TGTGCCAGTAGTAGACAGGGTAACGGCGAGCAGTACTTC.

The rearrangement joins TRBV5-1 to TRBJ2-7; D not resolved. The V and J ends lost 1 base and 1 base respectively, with 6 bases between them. The germline V gene encodes CDR1 SGHRS and CDR2 YFSETQ. The CDR3 consists of 13 residues. CDR3 coding DNA: TGCGCCAGCAGCTTGTCAGTATCCTACGAGCAGTACTTC. Amino acids: CASSLSVSYEQYF.

The chain couples TRBV6-5 to TRBJ1-4, with 9 bases aligning to TRBD1. This CDR3 contains 13 residues. The junction had 3 bases not matched to a gene; V was cut back by 6 bases and J by 7 bases. Germline assignment: CDR1 MNHEY and CDR2 SVGAGI. The CDR3 protein is CASRGDRAEKLFF. The CDR3 DNA follows: TGTGCCAGCAGAGGGGACAGGGCTGAAAAACTGTTTTTT.

The chain joins TRBV4-1 to TRBJ1-3; no clear D. Deletions cut 4 bases from V and 2 bases from J, with 12 bases between. CDR3 size: 15 residues. The germline V gene encodes CDR1 MGHRA and CDR2 YSYEKL. The DNA of the CDR3 is TGCGCCAGCAGCCTAAGACTACTAGCTGGAAACACCATATATTTT. This codes for CASSLRLLAGNTIYF.

The chain joins TRBV5-1 to TRBJ2-7; D gene unclear. The V gene lost 2 bases and the J gene lost 0 bases, with 9 bases spanning the gap. There are 14 residues in the CDR3. Per germline, CDR1 SGHRS and CDR2 YFSETQ. The CDR3 region has the DNA TGCGCCAGCAGCTTCCGGGTAGCCTCCTACGAGCAGTACTTC. Translating it yields CASSFRVASYEQYF.

The rearrangement joins TRBV27 to TRBJ1-4; D perhaps matches TRBD1 (5 bases). Trimming left V 2 bases short and J 4 bases short, with 8 bases between. CDR3 length: 14 residues. Per the germline V gene, CDR1 is MNHEY and CDR2 is SMNVEV (reference sequence). The CDR3 DNA reads as TGTGCCAGCAGTTTAAGGGGTAGTAATGAAAAACTGTTTTTT. Translating gives CASSLRGSNEKLFF.

The chain combines TRBV19 with TRBJ2-1; 7 bases agree with TRBD2. From germline, CDR1 is LNHDA and CDR2 SQIVND (reference sequence). Germline trimming cut 1 base from V and 6 bases from J; bases unmatched to any gene: 3. The CDR3 is 14 amino acids. The CDR3 region has the DNA TGTGCCAGTAGTATAGCGGGACTACTCAATGAGCAGTTCTTC. This sequence encodes CASSIAGLLNEQFF.

J is TRBJ2-7 and V is TRBV5-6; unclear D gene. The CDR3 is 14 residues long. V gave up 3 bases and J gave up 3 bases, with 13 bases separating them. Per the germline V gene, CDR1 is SGHDT and CDR2 is YYEEEE. The CDR3 DNA follows: TGTGCCAGCAGCTCCGGATACTCTAGCTACGAGCAGTACTTC. Protein product: CASSSGYSSYEQYF.

Of note for this clone: Other nucleotide sequences in the sample specify the same CDR3. The chain employs TRBV20-1 and TRBJ2-1, with D hard to call. CDR1 and CDR2 from the germline V gene are DFQATT and SNEGSKA (reference sequence). CDR3 length equals 11 residues. V lost 1 base and J 6 bases, leaving 4 bases between the germline ends. The CDR3: CSARVLNEQFF. The CDR3 nucleotides read TGCAGTGCTAGAGTTCTCAATGAGCAGTTCTTC.

The chain is built from TRBV29-1 and TRBJ2-4; 14 bases match TRBD2. The CDR3 is made up of 14 amino acids. Germline CDR1 and CDR2: SQVTM and ANQGSEA. V was clipped by 6 bases and J by 4 bases; unmatched bases: 2. In DNA, the CDR3 is TGCAGCGTGGGACTAGCGGGAGCTAAAAACATTCAGTACTTC. Amino acid sequence: CSVGLAGAKNIQYF.

V gene TRBV7-3 combines with J gene TRBJ1-1, with TRBD1 matching 9 bases. V trimming: 0 bases; J trimming: 0 bases; junction bases outside the gene matches: 5. Germline CDR1 SGHTA, CDR2 FQGTGA. This CDR3 is 17 amino acids long. The CDR3 is CASSLTPTGGMNTEAFF. Written as DNA, the CDR3 is TGTGCCAGCAGCTTAACCCCAACAGGGGGCATGAACACTGAAGCTTTCTTT.

V gene TRBV9 combines with J gene TRBJ2-5, with TRBD1 identical over 10 bases. The V segment lost 2 bases and the J segment 4 bases; nucleotides outside the gene matches: 2. The CDR3 extends over 14 amino acids. Germline CDR1 SGDLS, CDR2 YYNGEE. In DNA, the CDR3 is TGTGCCAGCAGCGTGACAGGGGGCGTAGAGACCCAGTACTTC. It specifies CASSVTGGVETQYF.

V and J are TRBV7-9 and TRBJ1-5; TRBD1 is a possible D gene (5 bases). Germline CDR1 is SEHNR and CDR2 is FQNEAQ (reference sequence). This CDR3 has 14 residues. V lost 6 bases, J lost 4 bases, and 13 bases lay in between. Here the CDR3 DNA reads TGTGCCAGCAGTGTCATGGGGGGAAATCAGCCCCAGCATTTT. This gives the protein CASSVMGGNQPQHF.

V usage is TRBV28 and J usage is TRBJ2-7; 9 bases agree with TRBD2. The length of the CDR3 is 16 residues. Germline trimming cut 8 bases from V and 1 base from J; bases unmatched to any gene: 12. CDR1 is MDHEN and CDR2 is SYDVKM in the germline V gene. The CDR3 coding sequence is TGTGCCAGCTCACAGATCTCTAGCGGGGATTCCTACGAGCAGTACTTC. This codes for CASSQISSGDSYEQYF. Looking up the rest from reference TRBV28 and TRBJ2-7 gives the full variable domain: DVKVTQSSRYLVKRTGEKVFLECVQDMDHENMFWYRQDPGLGLRLIYFSYDVKMKEKGDIPEGYSVSREKKERFSLILESASTNQTSMYLCASSQISSGDSYEQYFGPGTRLTVT.

The V and J genes are TRBV2 and TRBJ1-3; possibly TRBD1 for D (5 bases). This CDR3 is 14 amino acids long. Trimming shortened V by 5 bases and J by 0 bases, and 8 bases separated the two germline ends. The germline V gene has CDR1 SNHLY and CDR2 FYNNEI. The CDR3 DNA reads TGTGCCAGCAGTACAGGCCTCTCTGGAAACACCATATATTTT. Translating it yields CASSTGLSGNTIYF.

The V gene is TRBV6-6, the J gene TRBJ1-5, with no clear D. Germline V gene data show CDR1 as MNHNY and CDR2 as SVGAGI (reference sequence). The CDR3 is 10 amino acids. V shed 8 bases and J shed 6 bases, with 5 bases lying between them. The chain's CDR3 is CASGSQPQHF. CDR3 in DNA: TGTGCCAGCGGTAGTCAGCCCCAGCATTTT.

The chain carries TRBV9 and TRBJ1-1; D gene unclear. Germline CDR1 reads SGDLS; CDR2 reads YYNGEE. The length of the CDR3 is 16 residues. The germline V and J ends were trimmed by 0 bases and 2 bases, with 14 bases remaining between them. The CDR3 nucleotides read TGTGCCAGCAGCGTAGCCCCTTCGACACCTAACACTGAAGCTTTCTTT. This encodes CASSVAPSTPNTEAFF.

The V gene is TRBV2, the J gene TRBJ2-5; TRBD2 matches 11 bases. The CDR3 sequence is 15 residues long. V lost 5 bases, J lost 5 bases, and 7 bases stayed unmatched. Germline CDR1 reads SNHLY; CDR2 reads FYNNEI. Written as DNA, the CDR3 is TGTGCCAGCAGTTCACTAGCGGGAGTAGAGGAGACCCAGTACTTC. This encodes CASSSLAGVEETQYF.